The rows below give T cell receptor beta chains drawn from one sample of a study of OX40 agonist ivuxolimab in advanced cancers. Assay: immunoSEQ multiplex PCR; the TCRdb copy retains only in-frame clones and omits some. The sample records tens of thousands of clones, about 85% being singletons. The material was CD4+ or CD8+ T cells sorted from blood, obtained in a trial of the OX40 agonist ivuxolimab. The receptors come from an adult with an advanced solid tumor such as melanoma, head and neck, liver or kidney cancer. Each CDR3 is given with its conserved first and last residue. The D gene is left open where the match is weak. Size is omitted from some rows. Given values are once, few, many or a class for expanded clones.

d_call	clone_size	v_call	j_call	cdr3_nt	cdr3_aa
.	.	TRBV2	TRBJ2-2	TGTGCCAGCAGGGACGGGGCGAACACCGGGGAGCTGTTTTTT	CASRDGANTGELFF
TRBD1	.	TRBV5-8	TRBJ2-7	TGTGCCAGCAGCAGGGGACAGGGTGGGTACGAGCAGTACTTC	CASSRGQGGYEQYF
.	.	TRBV4-3	TRBJ1-1	TGCGCCAGCAGCCAAGATCGGGAAGGAACAGAGATGAACACTGAAGCTTTCTTT	CASSQDREGTEMNTEAFF
.	.	TRBV2	TRBJ1-1	TGTGCCAGCAAACTATTTCTCAGTCAGCGTGACACTGAAGCTTTCTTT	CASKLFLSQRDTEAFF
.	.	TRBV19	TRBJ1-1	TGTGCCAGTAGTATAAAGACGGCAGGATACGTTCGGGCTTTCTTT	CASSIKTAGYVRAFF
.	.	TRBV28	TRBJ2-7	TGTGCCAGCAGTTTACCAGGGAGTTCCTACGAGCAGTACTTC	CASSLPGSSYEQYF
.	.	TRBV6-5	TRBJ1-4	TGTGCCAGCAGTTACATGGGTTCAGGAGAAAAACTGTTTTTT	CASSYMGSGEKLFF
TRBD1	.	TRBV5-8	TRBJ1-5	TGTGCCAGCAGCGGGGACAGGCCCGGCAATCAGCCCCAGCATTTT	CASSGDRPGNQPQHF
TRBD1	.	TRBV5-6	TRBJ2-3	TGTGCCAGCAGCTCGGGACAGGGCACAGATACGCAGTATTTT	CASSSGQGTDTQYF
TRBD1	.	TRBV7-2	TRBJ2-7	TGTGCCAGCAGCTCCGGGACAGGGTGGGAGCAGTACTTC	CASSSGTGWEQYF
.	.	TRBV19	TRBJ1-6	TGTGCCAGTAGTATACAAACAGGGAACTCTTCACCCCTCCACTTT	CASSIQTGNSSPLHF
.	.	TRBV18	TRBJ2-1	TGTGCCAGCTCACCACTCCACGGAAATGAGCAGTTCTTC	CASSPLHGNEQFF
TRBD1	.	TRBV23-1	TRBJ2-7	TGCGCCAGCAGTCCCCGGACAGGGGACGAGCAGTACTTC	CASSPRTGDEQYF
.	.	TRBV6-5	TRBJ2-4	TGTGCCAGCAGTTATTCCGGGGGGCCCATTCAGTACTTC	CASSYSGGPIQYF
.	.	TRBV18	TRBJ1-4	TGTGCCAGCTCACCAGAGGATGAAAAACTGTTTTTT	CASSPEDEKLFF
TRBD2	.	TRBV4-1	TRBJ2-1	TGCGCCAGCAGCTATGGCCCTAGCGGGAGCTACAATGAGCAGTTCTTC	CASSYGPSGSYNEQFF
TRBD1	.	TRBV10-3	TRBJ2-1	TGTGCCATCAATCCGGGACAGGGTTTCAATGAGCAGTTCTTC	CAINPGQGFNEQFF
TRBD1	few	TRBV5-6	TRBJ2-3	TGTGCCAGCAGCTCGAGGACAGGGTCCAGCACAGATACGCAGTATTTT	CASSSRTGSSTDTQYF
.	.	TRBV25-1	TRBJ2-1	TGTGCCAGCACCGCCGACAGGAACTCCTACAATGAGCAGTTCTTC	CASTADRNSYNEQFF
TRBD1	.	TRBV5-4	TRBJ2-3	TGTGCCAGCAGCGGACAGGGTTGGGACACAGATACGCAGTATTTT	CASSGQGWDTDTQYF
.	.	TRBV7-9	TRBJ1-2	TGTGCCAGCAGGCCTCGCGACAGCTACTATGGCTACACCTTC	CASRPRDSYYGYTF
.	.	TRBV2	TRBJ1-1	TGTGCCAGCAGTGCCGAACAGATGAACACTGAAGCTTTCTTT	CASSAEQMNTEAFF
TRBD1	once	TRBV15	TRBJ1-2	TGTGCCACCAGCAGAGATCAACAGGGGAACTATGGCTACACCTTC	CATSRDQQGNYGYTF
TRBD2	.	TRBV10-1	TRBJ2-3	TGCGCCAGCAGCCTAGCGGGAGGTCGGAATACGCAGTATTTT	CASSLAGGRNTQYF
.	.	TRBV6-5	TRBJ1-1	TGTGCCAGCAAAGACAGACGCCGAGCTTTCTTT	CASKDRRRAFF
TRBD1	.	TRBV6-1	TRBJ2-7	TGTGCCAGCAGTCTGACAGGGTACGAGCAGTACTTC	CASSLTGYEQYF
TRBD1	once	TRBV7-9	TRBJ2-1	TGTGCCAGCAGCTTCGGACAGGGGGTAAGAAGGAATGAGCAGTTCTTC	CASSFGQGVRRNEQFF
TRBD1	.	TRBV2	TRBJ2-4	TGTGCCAGCAGCCGGGACAGGGGCGACATTCAGTACTTC	CASSRDRGDIQYF
.	.	TRBV15	TRBJ1-1	TGTGCCACCAGCAGAGATGGGAGTACCATGAACACTGAAGCTTTCTTT	CATSRDGSTMNTEAFF
.	.	TRBV6-6	TRBJ1-1	TGTGCCAGCAGTTCTCCGCGTGGGGCCGGGACTGAAGCTTTCTTT	CASSSPRGAGTEAFF
.	.	TRBV6-1	TRBJ2-1	TGTGCCAGCAATCCCGGGACATCAGTGAATGAGCAGTTCTTC	CASNPGTSVNEQFF
.	.	TRBV10-3	TRBJ1-2	TGTGCCATCACTGAATCGGAGAGGGCCGTAGAATACTATGGCTACACCTTC	CAITESERAVEYYGYTF
TRBD1	once	TRBV11-1	TRBJ2-1	TGTGCCAGCAGCTCGACGGGACAGGGGGCCTACAATGAGCAGTTCTTC	CASSSTGQGAYNEQFF
.	.	TRBV27	TRBJ1-4	TGTGCCAGCAGTTTAAGGCAGGGGTTTGAAAAACTGTTTTTT	CASSLRQGFEKLFF
TRBD2	few	TRBV19	TRBJ2-7	TGTGCCAGTAGTATGTGGGGGGGAAACTACGAGCAGTACTTC	CASSMWGGNYEQYF
TRBD1	.	TRBV5-4	TRBJ2-1	TGTGCCAGCAGTTTTGGACAGGGTGGATACAATGAGCAGTTCTTC	CASSFGQGGYNEQFF
TRBD1	.	TRBV5-1	TRBJ1-2	TGCGCCAGCAGCCCCACAGGGGGCGATGGCTACACCTTC	CASSPTGGDGYTF
TRBD1	.	TRBV9	TRBJ2-2	TGTGCCAGCAGCGTAACAGGGGGGAACACCGGGGAGCTGTTTTTT	CASSVTGGNTGELFF
.	.	TRBV7-9	TRBJ1-4	TGTGCCAGCAGCGTGCCTAATGAAAAACTGTTTTTT	CASSVPNEKLFF
.	.	TRBV10-3	TRBJ1-1	TGTGCCATCAGTGGCTCCGGGACACGGAACACTGAAGCTTTCTTT	CAISGSGTRNTEAFF
.	.	TRBV7-7	TRBJ2-3	TGTGCTAGCAGCTTAGGAGGGGGCCCAGATACGCAGTATTTT	CASSLGGGPDTQYF
.	.	TRBV15	TRBJ1-2	TGTGCCACCAGTGAAATCCTGCTTCGGAGCGTCGACTATGGCTACACCTTC	CATSEILLRSVDYGYTF
TRBD1	.	TRBV6-7	TRBJ2-7	TGTGCCAGCAGTTACAAAAAATCGGGACAGGGGACCTACGAGCAGTACTTC	CASSYKKSGQGTYEQYF
.	.	TRBV9	TRBJ2-5	TGTGCCAGCAGCGTAGGGAAAGGGGAGTACCAAGAGACCCAGTACTTC	CASSVGKGEYQETQYF
.	.	TRBV6-9	TRBJ1-6	TGTGCCAGCAGTTACTCTAGGTATTCGGATTCACCCCTCCACTTT	CASSYSRYSDSPLHF
.	.	TRBV18	TRBJ1-1	TGTGCCAGCTCGCCCAACCAGGGGCTCACTGAAGCTTTCTTT	CASSPNQGLTEAFF
.	.	TRBV5-1	TRBJ1-1	TGCGCCAGCAGCACTGGGCCAAGTGGGAGTGGGGCTTTCTTT	CASSTGPSGSGAFF
.	few	TRBV6-5	TRBJ1-2	TGTGCCAGCAGTTACAACGGGGTCGGGGACTATGGCTACACCTTC	CASSYNGVGDYGYTF
.	.	TRBV18	TRBJ2-2	TGTGCCAGCTCACACGCCATTCCCAGGAACACCGGGGAGCTGTTTTTT	CASSHAIPRNTGELFF
.	.	TRBV11-3	TRBJ2-3	TGTGCCAGCAGCCAAGGACATATCCCAGATACGCAGTATTTT	CASSQGHIPDTQYF
TRBD2	once	TRBV7-2	TRBJ2-7	TGTGCCAGCAGCAGAAGCGGGGGGGCCTACGAGCAGTACTTC	CASSRSGGAYEQYF
.	.	TRBV6-5	TRBJ1-4	TGTGCCAGCAGTTACGATCCAGGGCCTAATGAAAAACTGTTTTTT	CASSYDPGPNEKLFF
TRBD1	.	TRBV5-1	TRBJ1-2	TGCGCCAGCAGTCCAGGGGGAACTAACTATGGCTACACCTTC	CASSPGGTNYGYTF
TRBD1	.	TRBV6-5	TRBJ1-4	TGTGCCAGCAGGCCTAACAGGGGGTGGGATGAAAAACTGTTTTTT	CASRPNRGWDEKLFF
TRBD1	.	TRBV7-8	TRBJ1-1	TGTGCCAGCAGCTTTGGGACAGGGGCGGGGACTGAAGCTTTCTTT	CASSFGTGAGTEAFF
TRBD1	.	TRBV28	TRBJ1-2	TGTGCCAGCAGCGCCTCAGGGGGAACTAACTATGGCTACACCTTC	CASSASGGTNYGYTF
.	.	TRBV6-5	TRBJ1-3	TGTGCCAGCAGTTACTCTCCGGGGAACTCTGGAAACACCATATATTTT	CASSYSPGNSGNTIYF
.	.	TRBV2	TRBJ2-6	TGTGCCAGCGACACAGGCTACTCTGGGGCCAACGTCCTGACTTTC	CASDTGYSGANVLTF
TRBD1	few	TRBV6-6	TRBJ2-7	TGTGCCAGCAGTTCCGGGACAGGGGCCGAGCAGTACTTC	CASSSGTGAEQYF